This T cell receptor (beta chain) was obtained from a study of cytomegalovirus exposure and HLA in healthy donors. In the study overall: Falling in the Caucasian-associated ancestry cluster were about four fifths of approximately 400 genotyped donors. Study findings and constraints: What a later analysis reportedly showed was that an Asian-associated ancestry cluster had fewer N-insertions than the approximately 700-donor mean. TCR beta chain V- and J-gene trimming was linked, in a later analysis, to a missense variant in DCLRE1C.

This CDR3 has 13 residues. Looked up from germline, CDR1 is SGHNT and CDR2 is YYREEE (reference sequence). V lost 5 bases, J lost 0 bases, and 8 bases lay in between. PCR amplification relied on 60 Vbeta primers (plus 13 Jbeta primers). Study processing details: Later, an analysis found 80 million or so unique TCR beta chains, and 9.5 million to 12 million of these were shared. Measured with immunoSEQ multiplex PCR; TCRdb has only the in-frame clones, and not every one. V and J calls and clone size are copied from that table; D and trimming were computed from the DNA. Seen in this sample are about 160,000 clones; the ten most common clones hold about 2.2%. Notes on this clone: Its specificity is not known.

The sample taken for sequencing was PBMCs. The clonotype originates from a man aged 25 to 45 in good health and CMV-seronegative. V is TRBV5-4 and J is TRBJ1-1; the D is unclear. The CDR3 is CASRPILNTEAFF. The CDR3 DNA reads as TGTGCCAGCAGGCCTATCTTGAACACTGAAGCTTTCTTT.